The 30 T cell receptor beta chains presented below share a single source sample, sequenced in a study of regulatory T cells in long-lasting Graves disease. Both iRepertoire HTBI primers and Arm-PCR of CDR3 regions were used to build the TCR beta libraries. TCRdb itself ran the multiplex PCR reads through MiXCR, one entry per CDR3 protein. This table holds 550,000 or so distinct CDR3 sequences, 12% found once. Time point given: newly diagnosed GD, antithyroid drugs for less than 3 months. There was RNA extracted from PBMCs, and the TCR library was made from it. The same data also contributed to another study, on T cells in Graves' hyperthyroidism and ophthalmopathy.

Sequenced here: peripheral blood mononuclear cells (PBMCs), sampled at new diagnosis, from a patient treated with antithyroid drugs. These TCRs come from a woman in her 30s with Graves disease.

A note on this clonotype: A much larger clone is a single base away; this may be a read error. The chain joins TRBV28 to TRBJ2-1, with 12 bases matching TRBD1. The CDR3 consists of 17 residues. Germline-derived CDR1 and CDR2 are MDHEN and SYDVKM. The CDR3: CASSFPGTGGAWNEQLF. Here the CDR3 DNA reads TGTGCCAGCAGTTTTCCGGGGACAGGGGGCGCTTGGAATGAGCAGCTCTTC. The full variable domain, completed using reference TRBV28 and TRBJ2-1, is DVKVTQSSRYLVKRTGEKVFLECVQDMDHENMFWYRQDPGLGLRLIYFSYDVKMKEKGDIPEGYSVSREKKERFSLILESASTNQTSMYLCASSFPGTGGAWNEQLFGPGTRLTVL.

The V and J genes are TRBV6-1 and TRBJ2-3, with TRBD2 identical over 10 bases. V was clipped by 6 bases and J by 8 bases; unmatched bases: 8. The length of the CDR3 is 14 residues. Per germline, CDR1 MNHNS and CDR2 SASEGT. CDR3 residues: CASRPGLASFTQYF. The CDR3, as DNA: TGTGCCAGCAGGCCGGGACTAGCGTCGTTTACGCAGTATTTT.

This clonotype was seen repeatedly, ten times or more. V gene TRBV14 combines with J gene TRBJ2-1; maybe TRBD2 (6 bases). Trimming stripped 2 bases from V and 10 bases from J, with 15 bases between. Germline loops: CDR1 SGHDN, CDR2 FVKESK. This CDR3 has 14 residues. The CDR3: CASSQQGLLGEQFF. CDR3 DNA: TGTGCCAGCAGCCAACAGGGACTCCTTGGCGAGCAGTTCTTC.

This clonotype was observed many times. This chain connects TRBV24-1 to TRBJ2-1; perhaps TRBD2 as D (5 bases). The length of the CDR3 is 14 residues. Trimming cost V 0 bases and J 9 bases, with 11 bases left between them. Germline values: CDR1 KGHDR, CDR2 SFDVKD. CDR3 bases: TGTGCCACCAGTGATTTGGCATCCGGAGGTGAGCAGTTCTTC. It translates to CATSDLASGGEQFF.

The DNA of the CDR3 is TGTGCCAGCAGGCGGGACCAGCAGAAGAATCTGGGCGCCAACGTCCTGACTTTC. This encodes CASRRDQQKNLGANVLTF. This rearrangement joins TRBV2 to TRBJ2-6; a weak D match, TRBD2 (6 bases). Germline CDR1 is SNHLY and CDR2 is FYNNEI. The CDR3 covers 18 residues. The V end was cut by 6 bases, the J end by 7 bases, with 25 bases between.

The chain couples TRBV6-2 or TRBV6-3 to TRBJ1-2; D is unresolved. V was clipped by 0 bases and J by 2 bases, with 13 bases between them. CDR3 size: 16 residues. Looked up from germline, CDR1 is MNHEY and CDR2 is SVGEGT. The CDR3 DNA reads TGTGCCAGCAGTTACTCGTCTGGACGGACGAACTATGGCTACACCTTC. It codes for CASSYSSGRTNYGYTF.

J is TRBJ1-5 and V is TRBV28; no reliable D call. Germline V lookup: CDR1 MDHEN, CDR2 SYDVKM. The germline V and J ends were trimmed by 6 bases and 1 base, with 10 bases remaining between them. The CDR3 is 14 amino acids. CDR3 nucleotides: TGTGCCAGCAGGGCGGTTGTGAGCAATCAGCCCCAGCATTTT. This sequence encodes CASRAVVSNQPQHF.

The table lists this clonotype with many counts. The rearrangement joins TRBV24-1 to TRBJ1-2, with 8 bases identical to TRBD1. V shed 3 bases and J 4 bases; nucleotides not matched to a gene: 15. This CDR3 is built from 18 residues. Germline values: CDR1 KGHDR, CDR2 SFDVKD. The CDR3 sequence is CATSDPGLRTGSFYGYTF. The CDR3 region has the DNA TGTGCCACCAGTGATCCCGGACTGAGGACAGGGAGTTTCTATGGCTACACCTTC.

This clonotype was seen many times. The rearrangement links TRBV12-3 or TRBV12-4 to TRBJ1-1, with D unclear. The CDR3 extends over 15 amino acids. V was cut by 7 bases and J by 0 bases, with 15 bases left in between. CDR3 DNA sequence: TGTGCCAGCATCAAAACCATGGGAGTGAACACTGAAGCTTTCTTT. Translated, it gives CASIKTMGVNTEAFF.

Ten or more counts support this clonotype. The chain couples TRBV6-1 to TRBJ2-1; D is uncertain. Germline CDR1 is MNHNS and CDR2 is SASEGT. V was trimmed by 6 bases and J by 6 bases, leaving 18 bases between them. The CDR3 consists of 15 residues. CDR3 bases: TGTGCCAGCAGAATACAACTGGGGATCATCAATGAGCAGTTCTTC. This sequence encodes CASRIQLGIINEQFF.

This chain links TRBV7-9 with TRBJ1-1, with 8 bases aligning to TRBD1. This CDR3 region has 15 residues. The trim removed 1 base at V and 5 bases at J, leaving 6 bases unmatched. The germline CDR1 and CDR2 sequences are SEHNR and FQNEAQ (reference sequence). CDR3 coding DNA: TGTGCCAGCAGCTTAGGGACAGGGTTCAGTACTGAAGCTTTCTTT. This translates into CASSLGTGFSTEAFF. The full variable domain, its missing parts supplied by reference TRBV7-9 and TRBJ1-1, is DTGVSQNPRHKITKRGQNVTFRCDPISEHNRLYWYRQTLGQGPEFLTYFQNEAQLEKSRLLSDRFSAERPKGSFSTLEIQRTEQGDSAMYLCASSLGTGFSTEAFFGQGTRLTVV.

This clonotype was seen ten or more times. V and J are TRBV11-2 and TRBJ2-5; no clear D. V was clipped by 5 bases and J by 1 base, with 11 bases between them. This CDR3 has 14 residues. Germline CDR1 is SGHAT and CDR2 is FQNNGV. CDR3 protein: CASSRGRAQETQYF. In DNA form, the CDR3 reads TGTGCCAGCAGCCGAGGACGAGCCCAAGAGACCCAGTACTTC.

This clonotype was seen many times. The CDR3 nucleotides are TGTGCCACCAGTGATACAGGGACTTATGAGCAGTTCTTC. Translating it yields CATSDTGTYEQFF. The chain uses TRBV24-1 and TRBJ2-1; tentatively, D is TRBD1 or TRBD2 (6 bases each). The V gene lost 3 bases and the J gene lost 8 bases, with 10 bases spanning the gap. The CDR3 covers 13 residues. Germline assignment: CDR1 KGHDR and CDR2 SFDVKD.

This clonotype was found many times. V and J are TRBV7-8 and TRBJ2-1, with TRBD2 matching over 11 bases. Germline assignment: CDR1 SGHVS and CDR2 FQNEAQ. Germline trimming cut 5 bases from V and 9 bases from J; bases unmatched to any gene: 12. The CDR3 extends over 16 amino acids. DNA for the CDR3: TGTGCCAGCAGCCTCACCCATCTAGCGGGAGGCGCTGAGCAGTTCTTC. Protein product: CASSLTHLAGGAEQFF.

This CDR3 is CASRPLGAGETQYF. The CDR3 DNA is TGTGCCAGCAGACCGCTCGGGGCCGGAGAGACCCAGTACTTC. The V gene is TRBV6-1, the J gene TRBJ2-5; perhaps D is TRBD1 or TRBD2 (5 bases each). Germline CDR1 is MNHNS and CDR2 is SASEGT. CDR3 length equals 14 residues. V was pared by 6 bases and J by 4 bases, with 15 bases between.

V and J are TRBV20-1 and TRBJ2-1; TRBD1 agrees at 8 bases. Per the germline V gene, CDR1 is DFQATT and CDR2 is SNEGSKA (reference sequence). The CDR3 totals 15 residues. Trimming cost V 4 bases and J 5 bases; bases outside gene matches: 10. The CDR3 sequence: CSATTPQGAHNEQFF. The CDR3 DNA reads TGCAGTGCTACAACCCCGCAGGGGGCGCACAATGAGCAGTTCTTC.

The rearrangement uses TRBV15 and TRBJ1-4; the match to TRBD1 covers 8 bases. This CDR3 contains 16 residues. Germline V CDR1 and CDR2: LNHNV, YYDKDF (reference sequence). Germline trimming cut 0 bases from V and 8 bases from J; bases unmatched to any gene: 8. The CDR3 is CATSRDNGQGMEKLFF. CDR3 sequence (DNA): TGTGCCACCAGCAGAGATAATGGACAGGGTATGGAAAAACTGTTTTTT.

This clonotype was picked up many times. The chain has TRBV2 and TRBJ2-7; the match to TRBD2 covers 12 bases. CDR1 and CDR2 from the germline V gene are SNHLY and FYNNEI. Trimming at V came to 6 bases and at J to 5 bases, leaving 11 bases not matched to a gene. The CDR3 covers 16 residues. Here the CDR3 reads CASRERLAGDTNEQYF. In DNA form, the CDR3 reads TGTGCCAGCAGGGAAAGACTAGCGGGAGACACAAACGAGCAGTACTTC.

This clonotype was found many times. The chain is built from TRBV7-2 and TRBJ2-5; a weak D match, TRBD1 (5 bases). The CDR3 loop spans 14 amino acids. The germline V gene encodes CDR1 SGHTA and CDR2 FQGNSA. V lost 6 bases and J lost 2, with 13 bases in between. The CDR3, as DNA: TGTGCCAGCAGTAAGGCAGGGCGACAAGAGACCCAGTACTTC. Translation gives CASSKAGRQETQYF.

V usage is TRBV7-9 and J usage is TRBJ2-7; 7 positions match TRBD2. V gave up 6 bases and J gave up 3 bases; unmatched junction bases: 8. Germline CDR1 and CDR2: SEHNR and FQNEAQ (reference sequence). CDR3 length equals 14 residues. The CDR3 here is CASSPGAGIYEQYF. The CDR3 DNA reads as TGTGCCAGCAGTCCCGGAGCGGGAATCTACGAGCAGTACTTC.

This clonotype was picked up many times. The chain links TRBV24-1 to TRBJ1-5; TRBD1 might be the D (6 bases). Per the germline V gene, CDR1 is KGHDR and CDR2 is SFDVKD. This CDR3 is built from 15 residues. V gave up 5 bases and J gave up 6 bases, with 16 bases separating them. The CDR3 sequence is CATSVNREASQPQHF. The CDR3 coding sequence is TGTGCCACCAGTGTCAACAGGGAGGCGAGTCAGCCCCAGCATTTT.

This clonotype has a count of ten or more. The rearrangement links TRBV20-1 to TRBJ2-1, with D unclear. The germline CDR1 and CDR2 sequences are DFQATT and SNEGSKA (reference sequence). Trimming took off 5 bases at V and 6 bases at J, with 14 bases between the two ends. CDR3 size: 13 residues. The chain's CDR3 is CSAPIWGINEQFF. CDR3 nucleotide sequence: TGCAGTGCTCCCATTTGGGGTATCAATGAGCAGTTCTTC.

A word on this clonotype: A much larger clone differs by one base, so this may be a read error. The J gene is TRBJ2-1, the V gene TRBV11-2, with TRBD2 identical over 8 bases. Germline CDR1 SGHAT, CDR2 FQNNGV. The CDR3 length is 18 residues. The CDR3 bases are TGTGCCAGCAGCTTATCCCCCAGGGTAGCGGGGCTCTACAATGAGCAGCTCTTC. Its translation is CASSLSPRVAGLYNEQLF. The variable domain in full, with the rest retrieved from reference TRBV11-2 and TRBJ2-1, is EAGVAQSPRYKIIEKRQSVAFWCNPISGHATLYWYQQILGQGPKLLIQFQNNGVVDDSQLPKDRFSAERLKGVDSTLKIQPAKLEDSAVYLCASSLSPRVAGLYNEQLFGPGTRLTVL.

This CDR3 reads CASSPSRFGTDTQYF. The CDR3 DNA reads TGTGCCAGTAGTCCGTCCCGATTTGGGACAGATACGCAGTATTTT. V is TRBV19 and J is TRBJ2-3; D uncertain. Between the trimmed V and J ends, which lost 5 bases and 3 bases, there was a span of 15 bases. This CDR3 has 15 amino acids. CDR1 is LNHDA and CDR2 is SQIVND in the germline V gene (reference sequence).

The gene calls are TRBV7-3 and TRBJ2-2; the D gene could be TRBD1 or TRBD2 (6 bases each). The V gene lost 3 bases and the J gene lost 6 bases, with 17 bases spanning the gap. CDR1 and CDR2 from the germline V gene are SGHTA and FQGTGA. The CDR3 extends over 16 amino acids. DNA of the CDR3: TGTGCCAGCAGCTTGATGACTAGGGGGGTCGCCGGGGAGCTGTTTTTT. This encodes CASSLMTRGVAGELFF.

This clonotype was counted many times. This rearrangement joins TRBV29-1 to TRBJ2-7; 11 nucleotides align to TRBD2. Germline lookup yields CDR1 SQVTM and CDR2 ANQGSEA. The V segment lost 7 bases and the J segment 4 bases; nucleotides outside the gene matches: 9. The CDR3 length is 14 residues. CDR3 amino acids: CSAILAGVVYEQYF. CDR3 nucleotides: TGCAGCGCGATACTAGCGGGAGTTGTTTACGAGCAGTACTTC.

There are a few counts of this clonotype. The chain employs TRBV19 and TRBJ2-7; D gene ambiguous. CDR3 length: 13 amino acids. V was pared by 5 bases and J by 7 bases, with 15 bases between. Germline assignment: CDR1 LNHDA and CDR2 SQIVND (reference sequence). CDR3 sequence: CASSPLVSGEQYF. Here the CDR3 DNA reads TGTGCCAGTAGTCCCCTTGTGTCCGGGGAGCAGTACTTC.

This clonotype was seen at least ten times. V gene TRBV11-2 combines with J gene TRBJ2-4, with D perhaps TRBD1 or TRBD2 (6 bases each). The length of the CDR3 is 16 residues. CDR1 SGHAT and CDR2 FQNNGV come from the germline V gene. The V end lost 1 base, the J end lost 1 base, and 11 bases lay between the germline ends. For the CDR3, the DNA is TGTGCCAGCAGCTTAGTAGGGGGGTTTGCCAAAAACATTCAGTACTTC. Protein: CASSLVGGFAKNIQYF.

There are many counts of this clonotype. The chain joins TRBV7-9 to TRBJ2-4, with D possibly TRBD2 on 6 matching bases. The ends were cut back, 3 bases at V and 0 bases at J, with 6 bases in the middle. Germline CDR1 is SEHNR and CDR2 is FQNEAQ (reference sequence). The CDR3 contains 14 residues. The CDR3: CASSLGLAKNIQYF. The CDR3 DNA reads TGTGCCAGCAGCTTGGGACTAGCCAAAAACATTCAGTACTTC. The variable domain in full, completed from reference TRBV7-9 and TRBJ2-4, reads DTGVSQNPRHKITKRGQNVTFRCDPISEHNRLYWYRQTLGQGPEFLTYFQNEAQLEKSRLLSDRFSAERPKGSFSTLEIQRTEQGDSAMYLCASSLGLAKNIQYFGAGTRLSVL.

This chain uses TRBV6-1 with TRBJ1-3; D ambiguous. The CDR3 is 12 amino acids. V shed 6 bases and J shed 4 bases, with 7 bases lying between them. Germline CDR1 reads MNHNS; CDR2 reads SASEGT. Written as DNA, the CDR3 is TGTGCCAGCAGGGTCCAAGGAAACACCATATATTTT. This translates into CASRVQGNTIYF.